These 21 T cell receptor beta chains came from one sample sequenced in a study of blood T cells in healthy people across ages. It was with a sample-barcoded 5' primer and a J-beta primer mix that a second PCR of about 7 to 12 cycles was run. In TCRdb, the 5' RACE reads were re-called with MiXCR into one record per CDR3 protein. The sample records 1,100,000 or so distinct CDR3 sequences, more than 35% being singletons. Input material: blood. Receptors were obtained from a woman aged 60 to 75 in good health.

The gene calls are TRBV4-1 and TRBJ2-7; 7 bases match TRBD2. After removal of 1 base from V and 2 bases from J, the junction contained 17 bases not matched to a gene. Germline values: CDR1 MGHRA, CDR2 YSYEKL. CDR3 length: 19 residues. The CDR3 here is CASSQVILRAGRVTYEQYF. The CDR3 coding sequence is TGCGCCAGCAGCCAAGTGATTCTTAGGGCTGGGAGGGTGACCTACGAGCAGTACTTC.

This clonotype occurred a few times. The chain employs TRBV27 and TRBJ1-1; 8 bases map to TRBD1. Germline V gene sequence: CDR1 MNHEY, CDR2 SMNVEV (reference sequence). This CDR3 spans 16 amino acids. V was pared by 5 bases and J by 0 bases, with 8 bases of the junction left unmatched. Here the CDR3 reads CASSPRTGRLNTEAFF. For the CDR3, the DNA is TGTGCCAGCAGTCCACGGACAGGGCGGCTGAACACTGAAGCTTTCTTT.

V and J are TRBV27 and TRBJ1-2; tentative D call: TRBD1 (6 bases). Trimming took 8 bases from V and 8 from J, leaving 12 bases between them. Germline CDR1 MNHEY, CDR2 SMNVEV (reference sequence). The CDR3 spans 11 residues. The CDR3 sequence: CASAQGAGYTF. The CDR3 nucleotides are TGTGCCAGCGCACAGGGAGCCGGCTACACCTTC.

The V and J genes are TRBV2 and TRBJ2-1, with a tentative D call TRBD2 (6 bases). V lost 7 bases and J 0 bases, leaving 16 bases between the germline ends. Germline V gene lookup returns CDR1 SNHLY and CDR2 FYNNEI. The CDR3 is made up of 16 amino acids. CDR3: CASTLLGGNSYNEQFF. The DNA of the CDR3 is TGTGCCAGCACCCTGTTGGGCGGGAACTCCTACAATGAGCAGTTCTTC.

The chain joins TRBV15 to TRBJ2-3, with 9 bases lining up with TRBD2. The CDR3 runs to 17 residues. Germline CDR1 reads LNHNV; CDR2 reads YYDKDF (reference sequence). V gave up 0 bases and J gave up 3 bases; unmatched junction bases: 7. The CDR3 sequence is CATSRDRELAGTDTQYF. Here the CDR3 DNA reads TGTGCCACCAGCAGAGATAGGGAGCTAGCGGGGACAGATACGCAGTATTTT.

The J gene is TRBJ1-1, the V gene TRBV5-1; possible D gene TRBD1, 6 bases. The CDR3 is 16 residues long. The V gene's germline CDR1 is SGHRS and CDR2 YFSETQ. V was shortened by 2 bases and J by 0 bases, with 14 bases between the two germline ends. The CDR3 protein is CASSFVGGLMNTEAFF. The CDR3 DNA reads TGCGCCAGCAGCTTCGTTGGGGGCCTGATGAACACTGAAGCTTTCTTT.

The chain uses TRBV6-1 and TRBJ2-3; no clear D. V was clipped by 5 bases and J by 1 base, with 10 bases between them. The length of the CDR3 is 14 residues. From germline, CDR1 is MNHNS and CDR2 SASEGT. The CDR3 protein is CASSKPSGTDTQYF. The CDR3 coding sequence is TGTGCCAGCAGTAAACCCTCTGGCACAGATACGCAGTATTTT.

The chain is built from TRBV5-1 and TRBJ2-1, with 7 bases that match TRBD1. CDR1 is SGHRS, CDR2 YFSETQ, per germline. The CDR3 runs to 17 residues. Trimming at V came to 5 bases and at J to 2 bases, leaving 13 bases not matched to a gene. In DNA form, the CDR3 reads TGCGCCAGCAGTCAACAGGGGAGTGGGAGCCCCTACAATGAGCAGTTCTTC. Translated: CASSQQGSGSPYNEQFF.

This clonotype was observed once. The chain uses TRBV20-1 and TRBJ1-5; D uncertain. This CDR3 comprises 14 residues. Germline loops: CDR1 DFQATT, CDR2 SNEGSKA (reference sequence). Trimming removed 3 bases at V and 4 bases at J, with 13 bases between. CDR3 amino acids: CSASLQRGNQPQHF. The CDR3 nucleotides read TGCAGTGCTAGTCTACAGCGAGGGAATCAGCCCCAGCATTTT.

This clonotype was seen a few times. J is TRBJ1-1 and V is TRBV6-1, with 7 bases lining up with TRBD1. The germline CDR1 and CDR2 sequences are MNHNS and SASEGT. The V segment lost 1 base and the J segment 2 bases; nucleotides outside the gene matches: 10. The CDR3 totals 17 residues. Written as DNA, the CDR3 is TGTGCCAGCAGTGAAGGGAGTGGCAGGGGGTCAAACACTGAAGCTTTCTTT. Protein: CASSEGSGRGSNTEAFF.

This chain links TRBV16 with TRBJ1-1, with 7 bases matching TRBD1. V trimming: 0 bases; J trimming: 4 bases; junction bases outside the gene matches: 2. The CDR3 is 14 residues long. Germline V lookup: CDR1 KGHSY, CDR2 FQNENV. The CDR3 reads CASSQSTGVTEAFF. CDR3 DNA sequence: TGTGCCAGCAGCCAATCCACAGGGGTCACTGAAGCTTTCTTT.

The V call is TRBV20-1, the J call TRBJ1-5; TRBD1 is a possible D gene (5 bases). The CDR3 spans 17 residues. Germline assignment: CDR1 DFQATT and CDR2 SNEGSKA (reference sequence). Trimming cost V 2 bases and J 1 base, with 18 bases left between them. The CDR3 region is CSARSMGGVVSNQPQHF. DNA of the CDR3: TGCAGTGCTAGATCCATGGGGGGGGTGGTAAGCAATCAGCCCCAGCATTTT.

The rearrangement joins TRBV4-2 to TRBJ2-5; D is undetermined. Germline CDR1 reads LGHNA; CDR2 reads YNFKEQ. The CDR3 is 14 residues long. Deletions cut 0 bases from V and 2 bases from J, with 7 bases between. The DNA for the CDR3 is TGTGCCAGCAGCCAAGAGAGAACTCAAGAGACCCAGTACTTC. This sequence encodes CASSQERTQETQYF.

The chain uses TRBV5-1 and TRBJ1-1; D is perhaps TRBD1 (5 bases). This CDR3 has 13 residues. The germline gives CDR1 SGHRS, CDR2 YFSETQ. Trimming removed 3 bases from V and 1 base from J, with 7 bases in between. The CDR3 region has the DNA TGCGCCAGCAGCTGGGACGGGAACACTGAAGCTTTCTTT. Protein sequence: CASSWDGNTEAFF.

This clonotype was counted only a few times. V is TRBV27 and J is TRBJ2-7; TRBD1 might be the D (7 bases). The V gene's germline CDR1 is MNHEY and CDR2 SMNVEV (reference sequence). CDR3 length: 16 residues. The V end lost 4 bases, the J end lost 0 bases, and 16 bases lay between the germline ends. For the CDR3, the DNA is TGTGCCAGCAGTTCGGGGGCTAGACAGGGCTCCTACGAGCAGTACTTC. Its translation: CASSSGARQGSYEQYF.

The V call is TRBV20-1, the J call TRBJ2-1, with no clear D. Trimming took 6 bases from V and 0 from J, leaving 9 bases between them. The length of the CDR3 is 13 residues. CDR1 is DFQATT, CDR2 SNEGSKA, per germline (reference sequence). The DNA for the CDR3 is TGCAGTGCCCCTACGAGCTCCTACAATGAGCAGTTCTTC. The encoded protein is CSAPTSSYNEQFF.

The chain links TRBV25-1 to TRBJ2-1; 9 nucleotides align to TRBD2. Losses at the gene ends were 6 bases for V and 6 bases for J; bases not matched to a gene: 6. Germline loops: CDR1 MGHDK, CDR2 SYGVNS. The CDR3 is 14 amino acids. The chain's CDR3 is CASREAGGRNEQFF. In nucleotides, the CDR3 is TGTGCCAGCAGGGAGGCGGGGGGGCGCAATGAGCAGTTCTTC.

The table lists this clonotype with a few counts. The rearrangement joins TRBV6-2 or TRBV6-3 to TRBJ2-3; 9 nucleotides line up with TRBD2. The germline CDR1 and CDR2 sequences are MNHEY and SVGEGT. With 3 bases clipped from V and 5 bases from J, the junction kept 9 bases outside the gene matches. The CDR3 spans 16 residues. CDR3 nucleotides: TGTGCCAGCAGTTATCCGAGCGGGGGGCTCGGAGATACGCAGTATTTT. It encodes CASSYPSGGLGDTQYF.

This clonotype was counted a single time. The chain employs TRBV7-9 and TRBJ1-4, with 7 bases fitting TRBD1. Germline lookup yields CDR1 SEHNR and CDR2 FQNEAQ (reference sequence). V lost 4 bases to trimming and J lost 7 bases; unmatched junction nucleotides: 6. The CDR3 totals 14 residues. CDR3 sequence (DNA): TGTGCCAGCAGCTCCGCAGGGGGACGTGAAAAACTGTTTTTT. Translation: CASSSAGGREKLFF.

The chain links TRBV25-1 to TRBJ2-7, with 7 bases matching TRBD2. V lost 10 bases, J lost 5 bases, and 8 bases stayed unmatched. In germline, CDR1 is MGHDK, CDR2 SYGVNS. The CDR3 consists of 12 residues. The CDR3 nucleotides read TGTGCCACCACTAGCGAGGACGACGAGCAGTACTTC. Its protein product is CATTSEDDEQYF.

The CDR3 bases are TGTGCCAGCAGCCAAGAAGACCGGGCTAACTATGGCTACACCTTC. Protein sequence: CASSQEDRANYGYTF. The chain has TRBV4-2 and TRBJ1-2; the D is unclear. Germline loops: CDR1 LGHNA, CDR2 YNFKEQ. Trimming cost V 0 bases and J 0 bases, with 8 bases left between them. The CDR3 is 15 residues long.